Included here is one T cell receptor beta chain sequence, with context. Its antigen is undetermined. Starting 14 to 28 days after autologous transplant, ipilimumab 1 mg/kg was given. Through week 26, nivolumab 3 mg/kg IV was given weeks 1, 4, 7, 10, then biweekly. The entry originates in a study of ipilimumab plus nivolumab after autologous stem cell transplantation. Study-level information: A median of roughly 8 nivolumab and about five ipilimumab doses were given. General observations from the study: Authors suggest TCR repertoire, Treg phenotype and gut microbiota support further study.

Produced via immunoSEQ multiplex PCR; TCRdb's table is partial and in-frame only. The top ten clones hold around 25% of a sample with 20,000 to 25,000 clones, approximately 73% of them seen once. The germline V gene has CDR1 GTSNPN and CDR2 SVGIG (reference sequence). The length of the CDR3 is 16 residues. V shed 2 bases and J 7 bases; nucleotides not matched to a gene: 11. The origin of this receptor is a male donor with diffuse large B-cell lymphoma. The material was PBMCs, obtained in a trial of ipilimumab plus nivolumab as post-transplant consolidation. The chain couples TRBV30 to TRBJ1-4, with TRBD1 matching 9 bases. The CDR3 DNA reads as TGTGCCTGGAGTACCCATATAGGGACAGGGATTGAAAAACTGTTTTTT. The encoded protein is CAWSTHIGTGIEKLFF.